These 8 T cell receptor beta chains were sequenced from one sample in a study of T cells in Graves' hyperthyroidism and ophthalmopathy. Amplified regions were TCR beta CDR3 sequences from RNA transcripts. The HTBI primer set served for first-round RT-PCR of the TCR CDR3. TCRdb fed the multiplex PCR reads into MiXCR, producing one record per CDR3 protein. The sample contains about 260,000 distinct CDR3 sequences, about a sixth of which appear only once. Sequencing input: blood. The source of these receptors is a woman aged 18-29 years with Graves' ophthalmopathy.

In its sample, this clonotype was seen many times. The chain has TRBV18 and TRBJ1-5, with a tentative D call TRBD1 (5 bases). The V gene lost 1 base and the J gene lost 5 bases, with 9 bases spanning the gap. The germline gives CDR1 KGHSH, CDR2 LQKENI. The CDR3 has 14 amino acids. Here the CDR3 reads CASSPQGHDQPQHF. CDR3 coding DNA: TGTGCCAGCTCACCACAGGGGCACGATCAGCCCCAGCATTTT.

This clonotype was detected many times. The J gene is TRBJ2-2, the V gene TRBV28; D call uncertain. V lost 4 bases, J lost 6 bases, and 18 bases lay in between. Per the germline V gene, CDR1 is MDHEN and CDR2 is SYDVKM. The CDR3 covers 16 residues. The CDR3 bases are TGTGCCAGCAGTTCGGGCGGAGCCGGTTTTTCCGGGGAGCTGTTTTTT. Translation gives CASSSGGAGFSGELFF. The full variable domain, rest sourced from reference TRBV28 and TRBJ2-2, is DVKVTQSSRYLVKRTGEKVFLECVQDMDHENMFWYRQDPGLGLRLIYFSYDVKMKEKGDIPEGYSVSREKKERFSLILESASTNQTSMYLCASSSGGAGFSGELFFGEGSRLTVL.

This clonotype was counted ten times or more. The chain has TRBV6-1 and TRBJ2-1; 11 bases are a match to TRBD2. The CDR3 sequence is 15 residues long. CDR1 and CDR2 (germline): MNHNS, SASEGT. V shed 8 bases, J shed 3 bases, and the junction held 6 bases outside the gene matches. CDR3 bases: TGTGCCAGCGCAATAGCGGGAGGGAACTACAATGAGCAGTTCTTC. Its protein is CASAIAGGNYNEQFF.

The table lists this clonotype with many counts. The chain uses TRBV9 and TRBJ2-7; D may be TRBD1 (7 bases). CDR3 length: 14 amino acids. Trimming pared 1 base from V and 7 bases from J, leaving 15 bases between. The V gene's germline CDR1 is SGDLS and CDR2 YYNGEE. CDR3 sequence reads: CASSVYDQGGEQYF. CDR3 sequence (DNA): TGTGCCAGCAGCGTATACGACCAGGGGGGAGAGCAGTACTTC.

This clonotype was seen at least ten times. CDR3 region: CSAVRLAGEEQYF. In nucleotides, the CDR3 is TGCAGTGCTGTAAGACTAGCGGGGGAGGAGCAGTACTTC. The chain joins TRBV20-1 to TRBJ2-7; TRBD2 aligns across 12 bases. The ends lost 5 bases at V and 7 bases at J; junction bases unmatched: 6. CDR1 is DFQATT and CDR2 is SNEGSKA in the germline V gene (reference sequence). This CDR3 is built from 13 residues.

In its sample, this clonotype was seen a few times. The chain combines TRBV6-2 or TRBV6-3 with TRBJ2-5; no clear D gene. The CDR3 spans 14 residues. The germline V and J ends were trimmed by 1 base and 5 bases, with 11 bases remaining between them. Germline V gene sequence: CDR1 MNHEY, CDR2 SVGEGT. The CDR3 nucleotides read TGTGCCAGCAGTTACTTGGTAGACCGTGAGACCCAGTACTTC. Translated: CASSYLVDRETQYF.

In this sample, this clonotype turned up many times. The chain uses TRBV3-1 and TRBJ1-5; 9 nucleotides align to TRBD1. The junction had 4 bases not matched to a gene; V was cut back by 1 base and J by 6 bases. Germline V lookup: CDR1 LGHDT, CDR2 YNNKEL (reference sequence). This CDR3 has 15 amino acids. CDR3: CASSQGTGERQPQHF. The DNA of the CDR3 is TGTGCCAGCAGCCAAGGGACAGGGGAACGTCAGCCCCAGCATTTT.

The sample holds many counts of this clonotype. The chain links TRBV15 to TRBJ1-1; 7 bases fit TRBD1. The CDR3 is 15 residues long. Trimming removed 2 bases from V and 1 base from J; junction bases left unmatched: 4. Germline V gives CDR1 LNHNV, CDR2 YYDKDF (reference sequence). CDR3 in DNA: TGTGCCACCAGCAGAAACCGGGACAGGAACACTGAAGCTTTCTTT. Amino acids: CATSRNRDRNTEAFF.